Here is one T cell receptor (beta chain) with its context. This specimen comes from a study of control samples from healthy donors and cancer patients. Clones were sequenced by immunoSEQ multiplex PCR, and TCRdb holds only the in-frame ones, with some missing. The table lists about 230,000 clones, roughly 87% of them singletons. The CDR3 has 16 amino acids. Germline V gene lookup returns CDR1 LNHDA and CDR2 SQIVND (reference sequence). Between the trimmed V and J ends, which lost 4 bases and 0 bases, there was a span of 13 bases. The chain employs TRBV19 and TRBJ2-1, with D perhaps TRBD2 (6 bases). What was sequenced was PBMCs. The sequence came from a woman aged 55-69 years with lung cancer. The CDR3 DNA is TGTGCCAGTAGTAAAGGCGGGGTAAGCTCCTACAATGAGCAGTTCTTC. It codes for CASSKGGVSSYNEQFF.